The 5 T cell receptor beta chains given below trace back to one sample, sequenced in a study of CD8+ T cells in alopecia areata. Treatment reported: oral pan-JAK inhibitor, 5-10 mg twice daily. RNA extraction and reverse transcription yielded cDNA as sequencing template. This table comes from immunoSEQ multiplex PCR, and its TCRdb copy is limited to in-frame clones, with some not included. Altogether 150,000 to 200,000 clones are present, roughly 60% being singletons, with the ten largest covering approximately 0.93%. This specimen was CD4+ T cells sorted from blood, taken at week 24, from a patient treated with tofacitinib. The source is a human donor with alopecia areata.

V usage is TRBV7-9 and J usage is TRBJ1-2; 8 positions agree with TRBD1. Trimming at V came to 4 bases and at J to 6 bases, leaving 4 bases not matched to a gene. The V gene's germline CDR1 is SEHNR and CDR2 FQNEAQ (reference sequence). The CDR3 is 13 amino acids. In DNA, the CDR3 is TGTGCCAGCAGCTCCCAGGGGGCGAATGGCTACACCTTC. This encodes CASSSQGANGYTF.

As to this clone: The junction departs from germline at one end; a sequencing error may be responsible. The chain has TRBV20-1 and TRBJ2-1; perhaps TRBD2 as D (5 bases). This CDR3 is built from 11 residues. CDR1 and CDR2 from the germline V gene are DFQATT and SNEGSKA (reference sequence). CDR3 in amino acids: CSARSPGVQLF. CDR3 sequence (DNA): TGCAGTGCTAGATCCCCCGGGGTACAGCTCTTC.

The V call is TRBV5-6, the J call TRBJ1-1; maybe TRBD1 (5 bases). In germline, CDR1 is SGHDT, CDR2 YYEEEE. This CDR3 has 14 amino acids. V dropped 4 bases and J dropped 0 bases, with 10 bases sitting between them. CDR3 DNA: TGTGCCAGCAGCAGACAGCCTATGAACACTGAAGCTTTCTTT. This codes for CASSRQPMNTEAFF.

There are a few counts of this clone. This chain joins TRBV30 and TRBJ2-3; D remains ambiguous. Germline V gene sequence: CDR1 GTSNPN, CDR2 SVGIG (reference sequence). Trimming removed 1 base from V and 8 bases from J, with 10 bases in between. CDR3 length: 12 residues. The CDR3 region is CAWSERVGTQYF. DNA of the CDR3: TGTGCCTGGAGTGAAAGGGTGGGTACGCAGTATTTT.

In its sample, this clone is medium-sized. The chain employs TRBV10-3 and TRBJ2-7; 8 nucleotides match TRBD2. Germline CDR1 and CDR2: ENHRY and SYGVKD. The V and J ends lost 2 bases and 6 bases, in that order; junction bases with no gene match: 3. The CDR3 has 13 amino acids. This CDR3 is CAISEGTSGEQYF. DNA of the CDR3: TGTGCCATCAGTGAGGGGACTAGTGGCGAGCAGTACTTC.